The clone carrying this TCR beta chain was counted only a few times. The antigen remains undetermined. The sample comes from a study of CD8 T cells in ankylosing spondylitis. General observations from the study: Several highly homologous variants made up a TCR beta motif that seemed to typify ankylosing spondylitis blood. CD8+ disease-linked clones were present at relatively low frequencies in blood. A subset of motif variants has previously been described in the synovial fluid and blood of reactive arthritis. Reported data indicate significant enrichment of disease-linked clones within matched ankylosing spondylitis synovial fluid.

With 2 bases clipped from V and 5 bases from J, the junction kept 6 bases outside the gene matches. CDR1 is DFQATT and CDR2 is SNEGSKA in the germline V gene (reference sequence). This CDR3 has 14 residues. As the method for making TCR beta libraries, quantitative 5'-RACE with molecular barcodes was used. TCRdb re-analysed the 5' RACE reads in MiXCR, keeping a single row per CDR3 protein. The sample carries more than 650,000 distinct CDR3 sequences, around 11% recorded once. The receptor was derived from a male donor with ankylosing spondylitis. The chain joins TRBV20-1 to TRBJ2-3; 8 bases are a match to TRBD2. Sequences were obtained from blood, either unsorted or a sorted T cell fraction (not recorded which). CDR3: CSARRAGGQDTQYF. The DNA of the CDR3 is TGCAGTGCTAGACGGGCGGGGGGCCAAGATACGCAGTATTTT.